Listed below are T cell receptor beta chains from one sample, sequenced in a study of cytomegalovirus exposure and HLA in healthy donors. Assay used: immunoSEQ multiplex PCR; TCRdb lists only in-frame clones, some missing. The table has 150,000 to 200,000 clones, approximately 85% seen once; the top ten hold around 0.8%. Input material: PBMCs. These receptors were taken from a woman aged 18-29 years in good health and CMV-seronegative. Each CDR3 is given with its conserved first and last residue. Each record gives: J gene, D gene, V gene, clone size, CDR3 protein, CDR3 DNA. D genes are given only for firm matches. Clone size appears in some rows only: once, few, many, or a class for an expanded clone.

J gene: TRBJ2-7
D gene: TRBD1
V gene: TRBV6-5
clone size: NA
CDR3 protein: CASSQGQSYEQYF
CDR3 DNA: TGTGCCAGCAGTCAGGGACAGTCCTACGAGCAGTACTTC

J gene: TRBJ2-7
D gene: TRBD1
V gene: TRBV27
clone size: NA
CDR3 protein: CASSRPGQGSREQYF
CDR3 DNA: TGTGCCAGCAGTAGACCGGGACAGGGGAGTCGGGAGCAGTACTTC

J gene: TRBJ2-5
D gene: NA
V gene: TRBV27
clone size: NA
CDR3 protein: CASSLSRQETQYF
CDR3 DNA: TGTGCCAGCAGTTTATCGAGGCAAGAGACCCAGTACTTC

J gene: TRBJ2-2
D gene: NA
V gene: TRBV7-9
clone size: NA
CDR3 protein: CASSLGQNTGELFF
CDR3 DNA: TGTGCCAGCAGCTTGGGACAGAACACCGGGGAGCTGTTTTTT

J gene: TRBJ2-1
D gene: TRBD2
V gene: TRBV14
clone size: NA
CDR3 protein: CASSQDEAGRDSSYNEQFF
CDR3 DNA: TGTGCCAGCAGCCAAGATGAGGCTGGGAGGGACTCCTCCTACAATGAGCAGTTCTTC

J gene: TRBJ2-7
D gene: TRBD1
V gene: TRBV7-2
clone size: NA
CDR3 protein: CASSLEGGIFYEQYF
CDR3 DNA: TGTGCCAGCAGCTTAGAAGGGGGCATATTCTACGAGCAGTACTTC

J gene: TRBJ2-7
D gene: TRBD1
V gene: TRBV6-1
clone size: NA
CDR3 protein: CASSEGTGIPTAGGTYEQYF
CDR3 DNA: TGTGCCAGCAGTGAAGGGACAGGGATCCCTACAGCGGGTGGAACCTACGAGCAGTACTTC

J gene: TRBJ2-3
D gene: TRBD1
V gene: TRBV2
clone size: few
CDR3 protein: CASSGTRDRGFADTQYF
CDR3 DNA: TGTGCCAGCAGTGGAACCCGGGACAGGGGGTTCGCAGATACGCAGTATTTT

J gene: TRBJ1-2
D gene: NA
V gene: TRBV14
clone size: NA
CDR3 protein: CASSSRSFGYTF
CDR3 DNA: TGTGCCAGCAGCAGCCGTTCTTTTGGCTACACCTTC

J gene: TRBJ1-2
D gene: TRBD1
V gene: TRBV30
clone size: NA
CDR3 protein: CAWNIPGGRVGGYTF
CDR3 DNA: TGTGCCTGGAATATACCAGGGGGCCGGGTGGGTGGCTACACCTTC

J gene: TRBJ1-6
D gene: NA
V gene: TRBV6-4
clone size: once
CDR3 protein: CASSRQNNSPLHF
CDR3 DNA: TGTGCCAGCAGTCGACAGAATAATTCACCCCTCCACTTT

J gene: TRBJ2-3
D gene: TRBD2
V gene: TRBV30
clone size: once
CDR3 protein: CAWSLAGDPTDTQYF
CDR3 DNA: TGTGCCTGGAGTTTAGCGGGGGATCCCACAGATACGCAGTATTTT

J gene: TRBJ2-7
D gene: TRBD1
V gene: TRBV10-3
clone size: NA
CDR3 protein: CAIRGTGGYEQYF
CDR3 DNA: TGTGCCATTAGGGGGACAGGGGGTTACGAGCAGTACTTC

J gene: TRBJ2-1
D gene: TRBD1
V gene: TRBV6-5
clone size: NA
CDR3 protein: CATRPGTVQNEQFF
CDR3 DNA: TGTGCCACCCGACCCGGGACAGTACAAAATGAGCAGTTCTTC